This T cell receptor beta chain is drawn from a study of cytomegalovirus exposure and HLA in healthy donors (dated by TCRdb to the late 2010s). Background on the whole study: An earlier analysis of several hundred of the donors reported 250 to 300 Gb of sequence data and some 120 million unique TCR beta sequences from approximately 180 million T cells. Approximately 300 gigabases of sequencing data and approximately 80 million unique TCR sequences were included in an early release covering about 700 HLA-typed donors. Of the roughly 400 genotyped donors, more than 75% were placed in the genetic ancestry cluster associated with self-reported Caucasian donors. The aim of the study was to test whether cataloging public T cell receptors could identify signatures of past pathogen exposure. The study used immunosequencing to profile the T cell repertoires of approximately 640 subjects and linked those repertoires to cytomegalovirus serostatus. In addition to the first cohort of around 670 subjects, a separate validation cohort of approximately 120 different subjects was used. High-throughput TCR immunosequencing, statistical association of individual TCRs with disease status, and machine learning were combined to predict cytomegalovirus infection status. In a later analysis, previously published TCR beta repertoires from about 670 donors were re-analyzed and high-resolution HLA genotyping was added so that TCR occurrence patterns could be studied. The later analysis used no new phenotypic data to find candidate immune exposures, relying instead on TCR beta sequences and their occurrence across donors. In an earlier analysis of 550 to 700 of the donors, high-throughput TCR beta sequencing was used to judge whether each TCR beta V gene segment behaved as functional or pseudogenic. Alongside the repertoire data, information on donor age, sex, ethnicity and CMV serostatus was compiled. A later genetic analysis used genome-wide SNP genotypes for 398 of the 666 donors, treating that subset as a discovery cohort. Every discovery cohort repertoire had been produced on one sequencing platform. HLA typing included class I and class II loci at four-digit resolution. The number of donors typed differed by locus, with about 629-630 for A, B, C, DRB1 and DQB1, roughly 520 for DQA1, 600 to 610 for DPA1, and around 450 for DPB1. Five DR-DQ haplotypes were handled as single units for association and clustering because linkage in the cohort was strong. Among about 390 genotyped donors of the cohort, an average of around 240,000 unique TCR beta nucleotide sequences were sequenced per donor, around a sixth of them non-productive. The investigation overall reported the following: Seventeen rarely observed V segments, including chromosome 9 orphons, were excluded from the earlier analysis of several hundred of the donors because counts were too low. Linkage disequilibrium might explain the correlated functional status among segregating V segments, but an unknown experimental factor could not be excluded. Because HLA typing was unavailable for some donors at each locus, only the typed subset was used in association tests. While some public TCRs were present in many individuals, most TCR sequences turned up only very rarely across donors. Some IMGT-functional V segments, including TRBV6-2 and TRBV6-3, could not be distinguished by the 87-base-pair reads and were therefore excluded. In vitro tests confirmed that three of the cytomegalovirus-associated TCR beta chains recognize cytomegalovirus antigens. In a later analysis, several top co-occurrence clusters were reported to appear linked to parvovirus B19, influenza, CMV and Epstein-Barr virus. According to a later genetic analysis, donors in an Asian-associated ancestry cluster had fewer N-insertions in productive TCRs than the roughly 670-donor mean. It was suggested by the authors that the approach could potentially be generalized to other disease states and immunological phenotypes. In an earlier analysis of a few hundred of the donors, most TCR beta V segments were observed in productive rearrangements about 90% or about 30% of the time, broadly matching IMGT annotations. The cohort was sequenced for TCR beta chains only, and without alpha or paired-chain data the features that could be detected were limited. Compared with equally common non-associated chains, HLA-associated TCR beta chains in a later analysis were more clonally expanded and had lower generation probabilities. A cluster of highly shared sequence variants was judged likely to represent a technical artifact of the sequencing pipeline. Strong co-occurrence of HLA alleles, especially DR and DQ, made assigning TCR associations to individual alleles difficult. A further reported finding was that TCR beta sequences accurately predicted the HLA-A and HLA-B alleles for most subjects in the first cohort. Cytomegalovirus status was reported to be diagnosed by the classifier with high specificity and sensitivity in both the original and validation cohorts. CMV serostatus was the only immune exposure information available for the cohort. An association between a missense DCLRE1C variant and V-gene and J-gene trimming of TCR beta chains was found in a later genetic analysis and replicated in an independent cohort. According to a later analysis, most CMV-associated TCR beta chains appeared to be HLA-restricted, and the HLA associations seemed to be driven largely by CMV exposure. The presence/absence analyses assumed that sequencing depth was roughly uniform across donors, and that assumption may not be true. At a false discovery rate of 0.05, a later analysis linked some 18,000 TCR beta sequences to specific HLA alleles. In the study, roughly 160 TCR beta chains were listed as associated with cytomegalovirus. A later analysis found that TCR association rates varied across HLA loci, with DRB1 alleles showing the most associated TCRs and HLA-C alleles the fewest.

In total, roughly 710 healthy bone marrow donors made up the cohort. All cohort members were sampled while nominally healthy, although unrecorded immune exposures were likely present. The donor tested CMV seronegative, placing the donor among the 300 to 400 seronegative members of the cohort. A peripheral blood sample was provided by each donor, and peripheral blood mononuclear cells were used for TCR beta sequencing. The Qiagen DNeasy Blood Extraction Kit was used to extract genomic DNA from the blood cell samples. Library preparation employed the immunoSEQ multiplex PCR assay. For the multiplex PCR, a mixture combining 60 forward primers for TCR Vbeta segments and 13 reverse primers for TCR Jbeta segments was used. The CDR3 region of rearranged TCR beta genes was amplified from genomic DNA by a multiplex PCR assay. The Illumina HiSeq System was used to sequence the amplified TCR beta libraries as 87-base-pair reads. Processing in the source paper ran as follows. Across the 670 or so repertoires, a later analysis counted about 81 million unique TCR beta chains, around 11 million of which were shared by at least two donors. Raw reads were error-corrected and collapsed into unique sequences with a nearest-neighbor algorithm that merged closely related sequences to remove PCR and sequencing errors. Alignment of CDR3 sequences to IMGT reference sequences was used to assign V, D and J gene segments. For a sequence to be retained, at least a six-nucleotide match to both a V gene segment and a J gene segment was required. A rearrangement was called productive if the CDR3 had no stop codons and remained in frame with V and J, and every other rearrangement was called non-productive. CDR3 was defined according to IMGT convention as the region running from the second conserved V-encoded cysteine to the conserved J-encoded phenylalanine. In an earlier analysis of around 600 of the donors, sequences lacking an unambiguous match to a single V gene segment were excluded. In an earlier analysis of a few hundred of the donors, V segments were called functional above 56.7% productive rearrangements and were called segregating when the between-donor standard deviation exceeded 5%. A statistical classification framework was built for diagnosing cytomegalovirus status from the catalog of TCR beta chain sequences. A later analysis assigned V and J genes by comparing TCR nucleotide sequences with IMGT/GENE-DB human TR gene sequences. In a later analysis, CDR3 sequences and most-parsimonious VDJ recombination scenarios were assigned using the TCRdist pipeline. In a later analysis, each TCR beta chain was defined by its CDR3 amino acid sequence together with its V-gene family, and reads lacking a unique V-gene family were excluded. As a way to deal with suspected cross-contamination and a sequencing artifact, a later analysis dropped 450 to 600 nucleotide sequences that were highly shared and had low generation probability. A later analysis calculated a clonal expansion index for each public chain from normalized within-repertoire ranks of inferred template counts. In a later analysis, generation probabilities were computed using a VDJ recombination model fitted to out-of-frame rearrangements, and the results were checked against IGoR. In a later analysis, TCR-TCR, TCR-HLA and TCR-CMV co-occurrence was scored with hypergeometric tests, and a repertoire-size bias correction was applied to TCR pairs. A later analysis estimated false discovery rates by permuting HLA or CMV assignments 20 times. In a later analysis, co-occurring TCRs were grouped with DBSCAN, and TCRdist sequence similarity was added when clustering was performed within HLA-allele-positive subsets. Repertoires with fewer than 30,000 or more than 120,000 public chains were left out of co-occurrence clustering, as were about 5 repertoires with anomalous nucleotide sharing. TCRdb carries this immuneACCESS record with in-frame sequences only. Its versions omit some clonotypes, under half of them owing to an unresolved V gene in the studies checked, with the rest unexplained. V, J and clone size are those of that table, while D and trimming were read from the DNA. In all, the sample holds fewer than 200,000 clones, and about 80% of those were seen once. The ten largest clones take up 1.3% of the sample.

About this clone itself: The antigen this receptor binds is unknown. Base qualities are not at hand, and no much larger clone is one base apart.

V is cut back by 0 bases and J by 13 bases, with 13 bases in the junction unmatched. For CDR1 and CDR2, the germline V gene lists SGDLS and YYNGEE. The CDR3 covers 14 residues, taking in both the cysteine and the phenylalanine. Just the 42-base CDR3 DNA is kept, in frame starting at base 1. Rearrangement joined TRBV9 to TRBJ2-7; TRBD2 matches 7 bases in the middle. Sequenced sample: PBMCs. The sequence derives from a woman in her fifties or sixties in good health and CMV-seronegative. In nucleotides, the sequence is TGTGCCAGCAGCGTAGGCGATAGCGGGCCCCTCCCCTACTTC. Its protein product is CASSVGDSGPLPYF.